A single sample is the source of the 5 T cell receptor beta chains below, sequenced in a study of blood T cell repertoires in COVID-19. Profiling relied on immunoSEQ multiplex PCR, and the TCRdb table lists in-frame clones only, not all of them. The table lists more than 45,000 clones, about nine tenths of them singletons. The sequenced sample was peripheral blood. These TCRs come from a woman aged 80 or over with COVID-19, enrolled during active disease.

This sequence joins TRBV6-4 and TRBJ1-2; the D gene is possibly TRBD1 (5 bases). The CDR3 runs 15 residues. The germline gives CDR1 MRHNA, CDR2 SNTAGT. V was cut by 6 bases and J by 5 bases, with 19 bases left in between. CDR3 protein: CASRTAPGGGYGYTF. The CDR3 bases are TGTGCCAGCAGGACGGCCCCCGGGGGAGGATATGGCTACACCTTC.

J is TRBJ1-5 and V is TRBV28, with D unclear. The germline CDR1 and CDR2 sequences are MDHEN and SYDVKM. V lost 8 bases and J 0 bases, leaving 11 bases between the germline ends. The CDR3 runs 14 residues. CDR3: CASLMGDSNQPQHF. The CDR3 bases are TGTGCCAGCTTGATGGGAGATAGCAATCAGCCCCAGCATTTT.

This clone was observed once. V usage is TRBV6-5 and J usage is TRBJ1-4; D is ambiguous. The germline V gene encodes CDR1 MNHEY and CDR2 SVGAGI. The CDR3 is made up of 15 amino acids. The V gene lost 0 bases and the J gene lost 4 bases, with 9 bases spanning the gap. Here the CDR3 DNA reads TGTGCCAGCAGTTACTCCGGGGTGATTAATGAAAAACTGTTTTTT. The encoded protein is CASSYSGVINEKLFF.

The chain combines TRBV2 with TRBJ1-5; D gene ambiguous. V lost 7 bases to trimming and J lost 10 bases, with 23 bases between them. Per the germline V gene, CDR1 is SNHLY and CDR2 is FYNNEI. The CDR3 covers 15 residues. The CDR3 region has the DNA TGTGCCAGCAAACTCATTATGGGCGATTCGGTACCCCAGCATTTT. Residues: CASKLIMGDSVPQHF.

The V call is TRBV6-2 or TRBV6-3, the J call TRBJ1-1; D is uncertain. The CDR3 loop spans 13 amino acids. CDR1 MNHEY and CDR2 SVGEGT come from the germline V gene. Trimming stripped 4 bases from V and 0 bases from J, with 6 bases between. CDR3 amino acids: CASSLRLNTEAFF. CDR3 bases: TGTGCCAGCAGTTTGAGGTTGAACACTGAAGCTTTCTTT.